Shown below are 23 T cell receptor beta chains from a single sample sequenced in a study of CD8+ T cells in alopecia areata. cDNA serving as the sequencing template came from extracted, reverse transcribed RNA. Libraries were prepared by immunoSEQ multiplex PCR; TCRdb keeps only in-frame clonotypes and omits some of them. The table shows 150,000 or so clones, with approximately 45% occurring only once. Sequences were obtained from CD4+ T cells sorted from blood. The receptors were sampled from a human donor with alopecia areata.

J is TRBJ2-1 and V is TRBV29-1; 13 nucleotides agree with TRBD2. The germline gives CDR1 SQVTM, CDR2 ANQGSEA. The CDR3 is 15 residues long. V trimming: 3 bases; J trimming: 4 bases; junction bases outside the gene matches: 3. The CDR3 reads CSVDSGLAGYNEQFF. The CDR3 nucleotides are TGCAGCGTTGATTCGGGACTAGCGGGATACAATGAGCAGTTCTTC.

The genes are TRBV29-1 and TRBJ2-7; a possible D gene is TRBD1 (6 bases). V was trimmed by 7 bases and J by 0 bases, leaving 10 bases between them. This CDR3 spans 12 amino acids. From germline, CDR1 is SQVTM and CDR2 ANQGSEA. CDR3 nucleotides: TGCAGCGCCCGGGACAACTCCTACGAGCAGTACTTC. Its protein is CSARDNSYEQYF.

The chain employs TRBV18 and TRBJ1-1, with D possibly being TRBD1 (5 bases). The V end was cut by 6 bases, the J end by 1 base, with 9 bases between. The germline V gene has CDR1 KGHSH and CDR2 LQKENI. There are 13 residues in the CDR3. The CDR3 DNA reads TGTGCCAGCTCGTTGGGGGAGAACACTGAAGCTTTCTTT. Translation gives CASSLGENTEAFF.

The CDR3 DNA follows: TGTGCCAGCAGCCAGGCCGGGACAGGGGGCTACAATGAGCAGTTCTTC. Protein: CASSQAGTGGYNEQFF. The J gene is TRBJ2-1, the V gene TRBV4-2; TRBD1 matches 11 bases. V lost 3 bases, J lost 3 bases, and 4 bases stayed unmatched. This CDR3 comprises 16 residues. The V gene's germline CDR1 is LGHNA and CDR2 YNFKEQ.

This clone appeared a single time. This chain joins TRBV29-1 and TRBJ2-7, with 8 bases lining up with TRBD2. Germline V gene lookup returns CDR1 SQVTM and CDR2 ANQGSEA. After removal of 5 bases from V and 4 bases from J, the junction contained 7 bases not matched to a gene. The CDR3 extends over 13 amino acids. CDR3 DNA sequence: TGCAGCGTTCCCGGGAGGGCCCCATACGAGCAGTACTTC. Translated: CSVPGRAPYEQYF.

The rearrangement joins TRBV18 to TRBJ1-5; D ambiguous. This CDR3 contains 15 residues. V gave up 0 bases and J gave up 3 bases, with 9 bases separating them. CDR1 is KGHSH and CDR2 is LQKENI in the germline V gene. The CDR3 DNA is TGTGCCAGCTCACCACCGGCCGGGAACAATCAGCCCCAGCATTTT. It codes for CASSPPAGNNQPQHF.

This clone appeared a single time. This chain connects TRBV28 to TRBJ2-7; 13 bases fit TRBD2. Germline assignment: CDR1 MDHEN and CDR2 SYDVKM. The V segment lost 2 bases and the J segment 4 bases; nucleotides outside the gene matches: 5. The CDR3 has 16 amino acids. The CDR3 protein is CASSLIGTSGKYEQYF. The CDR3 region has the DNA TGTGCCAGCAGTTTAATCGGGACTAGCGGGAAGTACGAGCAGTACTTC.

This chain connects TRBV29-1 to TRBJ2-1; 9 bases map to TRBD1. The germline V gene encodes CDR1 SQVTM and CDR2 ANQGSEA. V was pared by 7 bases and J by 10 bases, with 5 bases of the junction left unmatched. The CDR3 sequence is 11 residues long. CDR3 coding DNA: TGCAGCGGGGACAGGGATTGGGAGCAGTTCTTC. Amino acid sequence: CSGDRDWEQFF.

Notes on this clone: Its ends do not fully match the called genes, so a read error is possible. This chain connects TRBV29-1 to TRBJ2-7; D assignment may be TRBD1 or TRBD2 (5 bases each). CDR1 is SQVTM, CDR2 ANQGSEA, per germline. This CDR3 comprises 13 residues. CDR3 region: CSVEGTALQRQYF. The CDR3 nucleotides are TGCAGCGTCGAAGGGACCGCCCTCCAGCGGCAGTACTTC.

The chain carries TRBV6-5 and TRBJ2-7; either TRBD1 or TRBD2 may fit D (5 bases each). V was trimmed by 2 bases and J by 4 bases, leaving 18 bases between them. Germline V gives CDR1 MNHEY, CDR2 SVGAGI. The CDR3 has 16 residues. DNA of the CDR3: TGTGCCAGCAGTTACGCCCCGGGACCAACGGGATACGAGCAGTACTTC. It specifies CASSYAPGPTGYEQYF.

This sequence joins TRBV28 and TRBJ2-7; 7 nucleotides match TRBD2. Germline V gene data show CDR1 as MDHEN and CDR2 as SYDVKM. V lost 5 bases and J lost 0; bases outside the gene matches: 16. This CDR3 comprises 18 residues. CDR3: CASSLPPWEGRPSYEQYF. In DNA form, the CDR3 reads TGTGCCAGCAGTCTCCCCCCTTGGGAGGGTAGGCCCTCCTACGAGCAGTACTTC. The full variable domain, its missing parts supplied by reference TRBV28 and TRBJ2-7, is DVKVTQSSRYLVKRTGEKVFLECVQDMDHENMFWYRQDPGLGLRLIYFSYDVKMKEKGDIPEGYSVSREKKERFSLILESASTNQTSMYLCASSLPPWEGRPSYEQYFGPGTRLTVT.

This chain connects TRBV30 to TRBJ2-2; 9 positions agree with TRBD2. The CDR3 length is 16 residues. The V gene end was trimmed by 4 bases and the J gene end by 2 bases; junction bases not matched to a gene: 8. Germline V gene data show CDR1 as GTSNPN and CDR2 as SVGIG (reference sequence). DNA for the CDR3: TGTGCCTGGAAAGGAGTGACTAGCGGCAACACCGGGGAGCTGTTTTTT. Encoded protein: CAWKGVTSGNTGELFF.

The gene calls are TRBV7-2 and TRBJ2-3, with D maybe TRBD2 (7 bases). Trimming left V 3 bases short and J 3 bases short, with 25 bases between. This CDR3 is built from 19 residues. Germline CDR1 SGHTA, CDR2 FQGNSA. The CDR3, as DNA: TGTGCCAGCAGCTTGGACGATCCTTGGCGGGGGCCGGTGACAGATACGCAGTATTTT. Residues: CASSLDDPWRGPVTDTQYF. Combining the CDR3 with reference TRBV7-2 and TRBJ2-3 gives the whole variable domain GAGVSQSPSNKVTEKGKDVELRCDPISGHTALYWYRQSLGQGLEFLIYFQGNSAPDKSGLPSDRFSAERTGGSVSTLTIQRTQQEDSAVYLCASSLDDPWRGPVTDTQYFGPGTRLTVL.

Concerning this clone itself: This same CDR3 is encoded by further DNA sequences in the sample. The chain links TRBV29-1 to TRBJ1-1; D remains ambiguous. Trimming removed 4 bases at V and 0 bases at J, with 9 bases between. Germline CDR1 SQVTM, CDR2 ANQGSEA. CDR3 length: 13 amino acids. The CDR3 here is CSVVQRLNTEAFF. The DNA for the CDR3 is TGCAGCGTTGTACAGCGGTTGAACACTGAAGCTTTCTTT.

The gene calls are TRBV29-1 and TRBJ1-1, with 8 bases matching TRBD1. This CDR3 has 14 residues. V gave up 6 bases and J gave up 2 bases; unmatched junction bases: 8. CDR1 is SQVTM and CDR2 is ANQGSEA in the germline V gene. The CDR3: CSVFRGRENTEAFF. CDR3 bases: TGCAGCGTCTTCAGGGGGCGAGAAAACACTGAAGCTTTCTTT. Full variable domain (rest looked up from reference TRBV29-1 and TRBJ1-1): SAVISQKPSRDICQRGTSLTIQCQVDSQVTMMFWYRQQPGQSLTLIATANQGSEATYESGFVIDKFPISRPNLTFSTLTVSNMSPEDSSIYLCSVFRGRENTEAFFGQGTRLTVV.

The rearrangement joins TRBV4-1 to TRBJ2-5; 11 bases align to TRBD2. The CDR3 spans 17 residues. Per the germline V gene, CDR1 is MGHRA and CDR2 is YSYEKL. V shed 0 bases, J shed 3 bases, and the junction held 6 bases outside the gene matches. Written as DNA, the CDR3 is TGCGCCAGCAGCCAAGAGTGGCTAGCGGGAGGTAAAGAGACCCAGTACTTC. Translating it yields CASSQEWLAGGKETQYF.

The chain employs TRBV28 and TRBJ2-5; TRBD1 matches at 9 bases. Trimming at V came to 5 bases and at J to 4 bases, leaving 2 bases not matched to a gene. The CDR3 is made up of 13 amino acids. Germline V gives CDR1 MDHEN, CDR2 SYDVKM. The CDR3 sequence is CASSRDRVETQYF. DNA of the CDR3: TGTGCCAGCAGTCGGGACAGGGTAGAGACCCAGTACTTC.

Points on this clone: Different DNA sequences within this sample yield the same CDR3. This chain connects TRBV7-9 to TRBJ2-3; D is unclear. From germline, CDR1 is SEHNR and CDR2 FQNEAQ (reference sequence). The CDR3 loop spans 15 amino acids. The V end lost 5 bases, the J end lost 2 bases, and 14 bases lay between the germline ends. The CDR3 spells CASSPLGKNTDTQYF. CDR3 sequence (DNA): TGTGCCAGCAGCCCCCTTGGTAAAAACACAGATACGCAGTATTTT.

This clone appeared a single time. The chain couples TRBV27 to TRBJ2-1, with 7 nucleotides matching TRBD2. V lost 6 bases, J lost 2 bases, and 4 bases stayed unmatched. Germline CDR1 is MNHEY and CDR2 is SMNVEV (reference sequence). The CDR3 length is 14 residues. CDR3 nucleotides: TGTGCCAGCAGACCGAGCGGGGCCTACAATGAGCAGTTCTTC. Protein product: CASRPSGAYNEQFF.

The table lists this clone with a few counts. In DNA form, the CDR3 reads TGTGCCAGCAGCGTTGGTTCGGACACCCTATGGGAGACCCAGTACTTC. It specifies CASSVGSDTLWETQYF. The J gene is TRBJ2-5, the V gene TRBV9, with D possibly TRBD1 on 5 matching bases. CDR3 size: 16 residues. V was clipped by 2 bases and J by 5 bases, with 19 bases between them. Germline V CDR1 and CDR2: SGDLS, YYNGEE.

In DNA, the CDR3 is TGCAGCGTTACAAGAAGGGGCGCAAACGGGGAGCTGTTTTTT. This codes for CSVTRRGANGELFF. The chain joins TRBV29-1 to TRBJ2-2; D might be TRBD1 (5 bases). The CDR3 totals 14 residues. Germline assignment: CDR1 SQVTM and CDR2 ANQGSEA. Trimming removed 5 bases from V and 7 bases from J, with 17 bases in between.

The chain carries TRBV11-2 and TRBJ2-1; no clear D gene. The germline gives CDR1 SGHAT, CDR2 FQNNGV. The V and J ends lost 5 bases and 0 bases respectively, with 14 bases between them. CDR3 size: 16 residues. CDR3 DNA sequence: TGTGCCAGCAGCCCAGAGGCTCCCCCCTCCTACAATGAGCAGTTCTTC. It encodes CASSPEAPPSYNEQFF. Together with reference TRBV11-2 and TRBJ2-1, the CDR3 gives the full variable domain: EAGVAQSPRYKIIEKRQSVAFWCNPISGHATLYWYQQILGQGPKLLIQFQNNGVVDDSQLPKDRFSAERLKGVDSTLKIQPAKLEDSAVYLCASSPEAPPSYNEQFFGPGTRLTVL.

The chain is built from TRBV28 and TRBJ2-5; possibly TRBD1 or TRBD2 for D (5 bases each). This CDR3 is 13 amino acids long. V shed 10 bases and J shed 4 bases, with 16 bases lying between them. The V gene's germline CDR1 is MDHEN and CDR2 SYDVKM. The CDR3 spells CATRGRGAETQYF. The CDR3 nucleotides are TGTGCCACTAGAGGTCGAGGGGCAGAGACCCAGTACTTC.